Below are 12 T cell receptor beta chains sequenced from a single sample in a study of OX40 agonist ivuxolimab in advanced cancers. The assay was immunoSEQ multiplex PCR, and TCRdb's table has in-frame clones only and misses some. Among about 50,000 clones listed, 65% to 85% were seen once. This specimen consisted of CD4+ or CD8+ T cells sorted from blood, obtained in a trial of the OX40 agonist ivuxolimab. All receptors come from an adult with an advanced solid tumor such as melanoma, head and neck, liver or kidney cancer.

V gene TRBV2 combines with J gene TRBJ1-1; no firm D call. Between the trimmed V and J ends, which lost 1 base and 4 bases, there was a span of 13 bases. Germline CDR1 is SNHLY and CDR2 is FYNNEI. This CDR3 has 15 residues. This CDR3 reads CASSEEAARGTEAFF. CDR3 bases: TGTGCCAGCAGTGAAGAGGCAGCTCGCGGCACTGAAGCTTTCTTT.

The chain couples TRBV28 to TRBJ1-1, with D maybe TRBD1 (6 bases). With 10 bases removed from V and 5 bases from J, the gap between germline ends came to 23 bases. Germline V gives CDR1 MDHEN, CDR2 SYDVKM. The CDR3 has 15 amino acids. In DNA form, the CDR3 reads TGTGCCACCGGCCCCACAGGGCGAGTTATGACTGAAGCTTTCTTT. It yields the protein CATGPTGRVMTEAFF.

This clone was seen just once. This chain links TRBV9 with TRBJ2-1; 7 positions agree with TRBD2. V shed 0 bases, J shed 5 bases, and the junction held 2 bases outside the gene matches. The CDR3 contains 14 residues. Germline CDR1 is SGDLS and CDR2 is YYNGEE. The CDR3 nucleotides are TGTGCCAGCAGCGTAGGGGGGAGGGACAATGAGCAGTTCTTC. Translation gives CASSVGGRDNEQFF.

This sequence joins TRBV5-1 and TRBJ2-7, with TRBD2 identical over 13 bases. The CDR3 length is 16 residues. V was clipped by 0 bases and J by 1 base; unmatched bases: 1. The V gene's germline CDR1 is SGHRS and CDR2 YFSETQ. The CDR3 spells CASSLGTSGSSYEQYF. The CDR3 region has the DNA TGCGCCAGCAGCTTGGGGACTAGCGGGAGTTCCTACGAGCAGTACTTC.

The chain recombines TRBV28 with TRBJ1-2; D is perhaps TRBD1 (6 bases). Looked up from germline, CDR1 is MDHEN and CDR2 is SYDVKM. The CDR3 covers 13 residues. As DNA, the CDR3 is TGTTCTACGGGGCAGGGGTCTCCTTATGGCTACACCTTC. This codes for CSTGQGSPYGYTF.

The rearrangement joins TRBV10-3 to TRBJ1-1, with 8 bases that match TRBD1. V lost 5 bases and J lost 0; bases outside the gene matches: 5. The CDR3 runs to 15 residues. Germline CDR1 and CDR2: ENHRY and SYGVKD. CDR3 coding DNA: TGTGCCATCAGTAGGGACAGGACAATGAACACTGAAGCTTTCTTT. This gives the protein CAISRDRTMNTEAFF.

This clone was seen a single time. The chain is built from TRBV19 and TRBJ1-5; unclear D gene. The CDR3 length is 14 residues. Looked up from germline, CDR1 is LNHDA and CDR2 is SQIVND (reference sequence). V was clipped by 3 bases and J by 7 bases, with 13 bases between them. CDR3 DNA: TGTGCCAGTAGTATGCAGGCCGGGGTACAGCCCCAGCATTTT. This codes for CASSMQAGVQPQHF.

This clone was recorded once. The rearrangement links TRBV7-2 to TRBJ2-2; 9 bases fit TRBD1. CDR3 size: 16 residues. V trimming: 6 bases; J trimming: 5 bases; junction bases outside the gene matches: 10. CDR1 is SGHTA and CDR2 is FQGNSA in the germline V gene. As DNA, the CDR3 is TGTGCCAGCAGGCGACCGGGACAGGGAAGGACCGGGGAGCTGTTTTTT. Its protein is CASRRPGQGRTGELFF. Complete variable domain (other parts from reference TRBV7-2 and TRBJ2-2): GAGVSQSPSNKVTEKGKDVELRCDPISGHTALYWYRQSLGQGLEFLIYFQGNSAPDKSGLPSDRFSAERTGGSVSTLTIQRTQQEDSAVYLCASRRPGQGRTGELFFGEGSRLTVL.

The genes are TRBV5-1 and TRBJ2-1; 11 bases match TRBD2. CDR1 is SGHRS, CDR2 YFSETQ, per germline. V dropped 6 bases and J dropped 2; count of bases not matched to a gene: 7. This CDR3 comprises 16 residues. CDR3 nucleotide sequence: TGCGCCAGCAAACCCTCGACTAGCGGGACCTACAATGAGCAGTTCTTC. Protein sequence: CASKPSTSGTYNEQFF.

The chain is built from TRBV7-2 and TRBJ1-1; tentatively, D is TRBD1 (6 bases). V shed 4 bases and J shed 3 bases, with 15 bases lying between them. The CDR3 spans 15 residues. In germline, CDR1 is SGHTA, CDR2 FQGNSA. CDR3 region: CASSSYRVGDTEAFF. CDR3 bases: TGTGCCAGCAGCTCCTACAGGGTGGGAGACACTGAAGCTTTCTTT.

The chain is built from TRBV19 and TRBJ2-2, with D perhaps TRBD2 (5 bases). CDR3 size: 15 residues. Deletions cut 5 bases from V and 0 bases from J, with 10 bases between. CDR1 and CDR2 from the germline V gene are LNHDA and SQIVND (reference sequence). For the CDR3, the DNA is TGTGCCAGTAGTCGGTCGGGGACGAACACCGGGGAGCTGTTTTTT. It translates to CASSRSGTNTGELFF.

The chain recombines TRBV18 with TRBJ1-2; TRBD1 is a possible D gene (6 bases). The CDR3 runs 14 residues. Looked up from germline, CDR1 is KGHSH and CDR2 is LQKENI. Trimming took off 4 bases at V and 2 bases at J, with 11 bases between the two ends. CDR3 residues: CASSREQGNYGYTF. CDR3 nucleotide sequence: TGTGCCAGCTCACGGGAACAGGGCAACTATGGCTACACCTTC. Drawing the rest from reference TRBV18 and TRBJ1-2, the complete variable domain is NAGVMQNPRHLVRRRGQEARLRCSPMKGHSHVYWYRQLPEEGLKFMVYLQKENIIDESGMPKERFSAEFPKEGPSILRIQQVVRGDSAAYFCASSREQGNYGYTFGSGTRLTVV.